This is a list of T cell receptor beta chains from one sample in a study of T cell responses to AZD1222 COVID-19 vaccine. Libraries were prepared by immunoSEQ multiplex PCR; TCRdb keeps only in-frame clonotypes and omits some of them. Of about 81,000 clones in the sample, approximately 90% are singletons; the top ten hold 8%. The specimen comprised peripheral blood, sampled 28 days after the second AZD1222 dose. The receptor source for this set is an adult who received the AZD1222 COVID-19 vaccine. Both conserved end residues are part of each CDR3. A D gene is named only where the DNA matches it firmly. A clone size is listed for some rows: how often the clone was seen (once, few, many), or a class if it is expanded.

size	V	D	J	CDR3	DNA
-	TRBV9	-	TRBJ2-3	CASSAGLLDTQYF	TGTGCCAGCAGCGCAGGACTGTTAGATACGCAGTATTTT
-	TRBV7-9	-	TRBJ2-7	CASSLQGVAYEQYF	TGTGCCAGCAGCCTACAGGGTGTAGCCTACGAGCAGTACTTC
-	TRBV7-6	TRBD2	TRBJ2-3	CASSLFAGGPDTQYF	TGTGCCAGCAGCTTATTTGCGGGAGGGCCAGATACGCAGTATTTT
-	TRBV11-2	-	TRBJ1-2	CASSLGGGYGYTF	TGTGCCAGCAGCTTAGGAGGGGGCTATGGCTACACCTTC
-	TRBV15	TRBD2	TRBJ2-7	CATSRDRLAGGSSYEQYF	TGTGCCACCAGCAGAGATCGACTAGCGGGAGGCAGCTCCTACGAGCAGTACTTC
-	TRBV9	-	TRBJ1-5	CASSAGYSNQPQHF	TGTGCCAGCAGCGCAGGGTATAGCAATCAGCCCCAGCATTTT
-	TRBV28	-	TRBJ2-2	CASSRLQGNTGELFF	TGTGCCAGCAGTAGGCTTCAGGGTAACACCGGGGAGCTGTTTTTT
-	TRBV28	-	TRBJ2-1	CASSFGLRDRQFF	TGTGCCAGCAGTTTCGGCCTTAGGGATAGGCAGTTCTTC
-	TRBV9	-	TRBJ1-2	CASSVNTDSKVGYYGYTF	TGTGCCAGCAGCGTCAACACGGACAGCAAAGTGGGGTACTATGGCTACACCTTC
-	TRBV30	-	TRBJ1-4	CAWKKSGLATNEKLFF	TGTGCCTGGAAGAAATCCGGCCTCGCAACTAATGAAAAACTGTTTTTT
once	TRBV4-2	-	TRBJ1-5	CASSQDAVVSNQPQHF	TGTGCCAGCAGCCAAGATGCAGTCGTAAGCAATCAGCCCCAGCATTTT
-	TRBV6-6	-	TRBJ2-5	CASSGGSGETQYF	TGTGCCAGCAGTGGGGGTTCTGGAGAGACCCAGTACTTC
-	TRBV6-6	-	TRBJ2-1	CASRDRGAGYNEQFF	TGTGCCAGCAGGGACCGGGGCGCGGGGTACAATGAGCAGTTCTTC
-	TRBV6-5	-	TRBJ1-6	CASSRSYNSPLHF	TGTGCCAGCTCCCGGTCCTATAATTCACCCCTCCACTTT
-	TRBV28	-	TRBJ2-3	CASSLSDTQYF	TGTGCCAGCAGTTTATCAGATACGCAGTATTTT
-	TRBV5-1	-	TRBJ1-3	CASSLGYGNTIYF	TGCGCCAGCAGCTTGGGGTACGGAAACACCATATATTTT
medium-sized	TRBV28	TRBD1	TRBJ2-3	CASSLDDRATDTQYF	TGTGCCAGCAGTTTAGACGACAGGGCCACAGATACGCAGTATTTT
-	TRBV19	-	TRBJ2-3	CASSDKRTDTQYF	TGTGCCAGTAGTGACAAGCGGACAGATACGCAGTATTTT
-	TRBV5-1	TRBD2	TRBJ2-1	CASSLFGGSGTYNEQFF	TGCGCCAGCAGCTTGTTTGGCGGGAGTGGCACCTACAATGAGCAGTTCTTC
-	TRBV4-2	-	TRBJ2-7	CASSPPTGTGTREQYF	TGTGCCAGCAGCCCCCCAACCGGGACAGGGACTAGGGAGCAGTACTTC
-	TRBV6-5	-	TRBJ2-2	CASSYEGAGELFF	TGTGCCAGCAGTTACGAAGGGGCCGGGGAGCTGTTTTTT
once	TRBV27	TRBD2	TRBJ2-1	CASSLVSSGRGGEQFF	TGTGCCAGCAGTTTGGTCTCTAGCGGGAGGGGTGGTGAGCAGTTCTTC
-	TRBV5-4	TRBD1	TRBJ1-6	CASSQRTGPNSPLHF	TGTGCCAGCAGCCAAAGGACAGGGCCCAATTCACCCCTCCACTTT
once	TRBV28	TRBD2	TRBJ2-2	CAGGEGVGELFF	TGTGCCGGAGGGGAGGGCGTCGGGGAGCTGTTTTTT
-	TRBV3-1/TRBV3-2	TRBD2	TRBJ2-7	CASSQELAGAYEQYF	TGTGCCAGCAGCCAAGAACTAGCGGGAGCTTACGAGCAGTACTTC
-	TRBV6-5	TRBD1	TRBJ1-1	CASSRGGQAFEAFF	TGTGCCAGCAGTCGGGGTGGACAGGCCTTTGAAGCTTTCTTT
-	TRBV6-4	-	TRBJ2-2	CASSDSPGPRNTGELFF	TGTGCCAGCAGTGACTCACCGGGGCCCAGAAACACCGGGGAGCTGTTTTTT
-	TRBV4-2	TRBD2	TRBJ2-5	CASSQDPLGLAGKETQYF	TGTGCCAGCAGCCAAGATCCCCTGGGACTAGCGGGAAAAGAGACCCAGTACTTC
-	TRBV18	TRBD1	TRBJ1-6	CASSLDRVNSPLHF	TGTGCCAGCTCACTCGACAGGGTTAACTCACCCCTCCACTTT
-	TRBV15	-	TRBJ1-5	CATSSGTIGVQPQHF	TGTGCCACCAGCAGTGGGACAATAGGCGTTCAGCCCCAGCATTTT
once	TRBV7-6	TRBD2	TRBJ2-2	CASSLAPTSGIGTGELFF	TGTGCCAGCAGCTTAGCACCCACTAGCGGGATAGGTACCGGGGAGCTGTTTTTT
once	TRBV18	-	TRBJ2-3	CASSPPIDTDTQYF	TGTGCCAGCTCACCCCCGATCGACACAGATACGCAGTATTTT
once	TRBV5-1	TRBD1	TRBJ2-1	CASSLTGQGVNEQFF	TGCGCCAGCAGCTTAACGGGACAGGGTGTCAATGAGCAGTTCTTC
-	TRBV24-1	-	TRBJ1-3	CATSASGSSGNTIYF	TGTGCCACCAGTGCCTCAGGTTCGTCTGGAAACACCATATATTTT
-	TRBV5-4	TRBD2	TRBJ2-7	CASSPGLAGVGYEQYF	TGTGCCAGCAGCCCGGGACTAGCGGGAGTAGGGTACGAGCAGTACTTC
-	TRBV12-3/TRBV12-4	-	TRBJ1-4	CASGRGANEKLFF	TGTGCCAGCGGTCGAGGGGCTAATGAAAAACTGTTTTTT
-	TRBV5-6	-	TRBJ2-3	CASSLAADTQYF	TGTGCCAGCAGCTTAGCCGCAGATACGCAGTATTTT
-	TRBV7-6	-	TRBJ2-2	CASSFSGVEPTGELFF	TGTGCCAGCAGCTTTTCAGGGGTCGAGCCCACCGGGGAGCTGTTTTTT
-	TRBV7-6	-	TRBJ1-6	CASSLSLGRVSPSPLHF	TGTGCCAGCAGCTTAAGTCTTGGTCGGGTCTCACCGTCACCCCTCCACTTT
-	TRBV5-4	-	TRBJ1-1	CASRWDTSMNTEAFF	TGTGCCAGCAGGTGGGACACATCCATGAACACTGAAGCTTTCTTT
-	TRBV7-9	-	TRBJ2-5	CASSTTGRGETQYF	TGTGCCAGCAGCACCACAGGGCGCGGAGAGACCCAGTACTTC
-	TRBV7-3	-	TRBJ2-5	CASSLGGLETQYF	TGTGCCAGCAGCTTGGGCGGCTTAGAGACCCAGTACTTC
-	TRBV11-2	-	TRBJ2-5	CASSLGGQSSETQYF	TGTGCCAGCAGCTTAGGTGGACAGTCGTCAGAGACCCAGTACTTC
-	TRBV5-4	-	TRBJ1-2	CASSLDGTARYGYTF	TGTGCCAGCAGCTTGGACGGGACTGCCCGCTATGGCTACACCTTC
-	TRBV3-1/TRBV3-2	TRBD2	TRBJ2-1	CASSDTGTSLSNEQFF	TGTGCCAGCAGTGACACTGGGACTAGCCTATCCAATGAGCAGTTCTTC
-	TRBV7-3	-	TRBJ1-1	CASSLRASGGEAFF	TGTGCCAGCAGCTTAAGGGCGTCAGGCGGTGAAGCTTTCTTT
-	TRBV5-1	-	TRBJ1-1	CASSLGVDTEAFF	TGCGCCAGCAGCTTGGGGGTGGACACTGAAGCTTTCTTT
-	TRBV7-9	-	TRBJ1-1	CASSLDTNTEAFF	TGTGCCAGCAGCTTAGATACGAACACTGAAGCTTTCTTT
-	TRBV6-5	-	TRBJ1-2	CASSSTSLVANYGYTF	TGTGCCAGCAGTTCCACCAGCCTCGTAGCTAACTATGGCTACACCTTC
-	TRBV19	-	TRBJ1-5	CASKGGRNSNQPQHF	TGTGCCAGTAAGGGGGGGCGAAATAGCAATCAGCCCCAGCATTTT
-	TRBV27	-	TRBJ2-2	CASRTGTANTGELFF	TGTGCCAGCCGCACCGGGACTGCGAACACCGGGGAGCTGTTTTTT
-	TRBV5-1	TRBD1	TRBJ1-6	CASSSVGQGVSPLHF	TGCGCCAGCAGCTCGGTGGGACAGGGGGTCTCACCCCTCCACTTT
-	TRBV28	-	TRBJ2-7	CASSSPYRGYEQYF	TGTGCCAGCAGTTCCCCTTATCGCGGATACGAGCAGTACTTC
-	TRBV27	TRBD1	TRBJ1-6	CASSPTGLFSPLHF	TGTGCCAGCAGCCCGACAGGGTTGTTCTCACCCCTCCACTTT